A single sample gave rise to the 13 T cell receptor beta chains below, sequenced in a study of shared clonotypes between healthy human individuals (dated by TCRdb to the early 2020s). The library was obtained by the immunoSEQ multiplex PCR assay. TCRdb took this table from immuneACCESS and kept in-frame rearrangements with V and J called. Such tables lack part of the clones; where checked against another copy, unresolved V genes explain under half of the gap, and the rest is unexplained. Present in this sample are 2 million to 2.5 million clones, about nine tenths of which were seen just once. Approximately 0.4% of the sample comes from the top ten. The sample was naive CD4+ T cells from PBMCs. The cell subset or site label on this specimen signifies: CD45RA+ positively selected. These receptors were taken from a young man in good health. Some clones in this sample may be carry-over from other donors' samples.

The J gene is TRBJ2-7, the V gene TRBV27; 10 bases agree with TRBD2. The CDR3 loop spans 17 amino acids. Germline CDR1 is MNHEY and CDR2 is SMNVEV (reference sequence). V shed 5 bases, J shed 3 bases, and the junction held 13 bases outside the gene matches. The CDR3 loop is CASSRPGLAPVGYEQYF. CDR3 nucleotides: TGTGCCAGCAGTCGGCCGGGACTAGCGCCCGTAGGCTACGAGCAGTACTTC.

Note on this clone: This sample also contains other DNA sequences that code for the same CDR3. The chain uses TRBV9 and TRBJ1-1; unclear D gene. Deletions cut 0 bases from V and 5 bases from J, with 8 bases between. The CDR3 extends over 13 amino acids. The germline V gene encodes CDR1 SGDLS and CDR2 YYNGEE. The CDR3 is CASSVAGNTEAFF. In DNA, the CDR3 is TGTGCCAGCAGCGTAGCAGGTAATACTGAAGCTTTCTTT.

The genes are TRBV5-4 and TRBJ2-5, with TRBD1 matching over 7 bases. CDR1 is SGHNT, CDR2 YYREEE, per germline (reference sequence). After removal of 2 bases from V and 4 bases from J, the junction contained 14 bases not matched to a gene. The CDR3 totals 17 residues. The CDR3 sequence is CASSLGPPTGVRETQYF. CDR3 sequence (DNA): TGTGCCAGCAGCTTAGGCCCGCCAACAGGGGTCCGAGAGACCCAGTACTTC.

This clone showed up just once. This rearrangement joins TRBV2 to TRBJ2-7; D is unresolved. Germline loops: CDR1 SNHLY, CDR2 FYNNEI. The CDR3 has 11 residues. Trimming shortened V by 5 bases and J by 6 bases, and 8 bases separated the two germline ends. CDR3 sequence: CASSRASEQYF. As DNA, the CDR3 is TGTGCCAGCAGTAGGGCTTCCGAGCAGTACTTC.

The chain uses TRBV5-6 and TRBJ1-5; D gene uncertain. The V end was cut by 4 bases, the J end by 5 bases, with 28 bases between. CDR3 length equals 19 residues. Germline V CDR1 and CDR2: SGHDT, YYEEEE. Here the CDR3 DNA reads TGTGCCAGCAGCGCCACGGGCTTGTTATCCCTCACCATAGATCAGCCCCAGCATTTT. It encodes CASSATGLLSLTIDQPQHF.

This chain links TRBV6-6 with TRBJ1-4; 9 bases agree with TRBD1. Germline V gene sequence: CDR1 MNHNY, CDR2 SVGAGI (reference sequence). The CDR3 is made up of 14 amino acids. Trimming removed 6 bases from V and 6 bases from J; junction bases left unmatched: 5. In nucleotides, the CDR3 is TGTGCCAGCAGCTTGGGACAGGGTGATGAAAAACTGTTTTTT. Encoded protein: CASSLGQGDEKLFF.

The chain links TRBV18 to TRBJ2-5; no clear D. Germline CDR1 is KGHSH and CDR2 is LQKENI. Trimming stripped 4 bases from V and 1 base from J, with 13 bases between. CDR3 size: 15 residues. CDR3 sequence (DNA): TGTGCCAGCTCACTTACTCGGGCTTCCCAAGAGACCCAGTACTTC. Protein sequence: CASSLTRASQETQYF.

The rearrangement links TRBV30 to TRBJ2-1; D may be TRBD1 or TRBD2 (6 bases each). This CDR3 has 15 amino acids. Looked up from germline, CDR1 is GTSNPN and CDR2 is SVGIG (reference sequence). Trimming took 0 bases from V and 6 from J, leaving 15 bases between them. CDR3 in DNA: TGTGCCTGGAGTGTCGAAAGGGGGGTAGGCAATGAGCAGTTCTTC. It is translated as CAWSVERGVGNEQFF.

V usage is TRBV4-1 and J usage is TRBJ2-7; 9 bases fit TRBD1. This CDR3 region has 16 residues. V trimming: 4 bases; J trimming: 7 bases; junction bases outside the gene matches: 14. Germline assignment: CDR1 MGHRA and CDR2 YSYEKL. CDR3 protein: CASSLNQPTGGGEQYF. For the CDR3, the DNA is TGCGCCAGCAGCCTAAATCAACCTACAGGGGGCGGGGAGCAGTACTTC.

The chain joins TRBV7-9 to TRBJ2-7; 11 bases agree with TRBD2. Germline V gene lookup returns CDR1 SEHNR and CDR2 FQNEAQ (reference sequence). The CDR3 has 15 residues. The ends lost 3 bases at V and 7 bases at J; junction bases unmatched: 8. CDR3 sequence: CASSFLTSGAIEQYF. The CDR3 coding sequence is TGTGCCAGCAGCTTTTTGACTAGCGGGGCTATTGAGCAGTACTTC.

Points on this clone: Different DNA sequences within this sample yield the same CDR3. The chain joins TRBV18 to TRBJ2-7; 8 nucleotides align to TRBD1. The CDR3 totals 14 residues. J lost 3 bases, V lost 2 bases, and 3 bases had no gene match. The V gene's germline CDR1 is KGHSH and CDR2 LQKENI. The CDR3 spells CASSPGTGDYEQYF. CDR3 nucleotides: TGTGCCAGCTCACCAGGGACAGGAGACTACGAGCAGTACTTC.

This chain connects TRBV27 to TRBJ2-1; 7 bases line up with TRBD2. V lost 1 base to trimming and J lost 9 bases; unmatched junction nucleotides: 0. Looked up from germline, CDR1 is MNHEY and CDR2 is SMNVEV (reference sequence). This CDR3 spans 12 amino acids. The CDR3: CASSLWGGEQFF. The DNA for the CDR3 is TGTGCCAGCAGTTTATGGGGGGGTGAGCAGTTCTTC.

V is TRBV4-1 and J is TRBJ2-3, with 14 nucleotides matching TRBD2. Germline CDR1 reads MGHRA; CDR2 reads YSYEKL. The ends lost 1 base at V and 4 bases at J; junction bases unmatched: 4. There are 17 residues in the CDR3. The CDR3 is CASSQGGTSGSADTQYF. CDR3 in DNA: TGCGCCAGCAGCCAAGGAGGGACTAGCGGGAGCGCAGATACGCAGTATTTT.